This T cell receptor (beta chain) stems from a study of regulatory T cells in long-lasting Graves disease. Notes on the study in general: Persistent Graves' cases showed lower TCR diversity than newly diagnosed cases. Favored gene segments in persistent disease were TRBV28, TRBJ1-2 and TRBJ2-5. Few sampled subjects may have lowered accuracy.

Through Arm-PCR of CDR3 regions and iRepertoire HTBI primers, TCR beta libraries were built. Original analysis: From all samples, identification returned 13 to 15 TRBJ and 60 to 80 TRBV segments. Via MiXCR, TCRdb re-called the multiplex PCR reads, giving one row per CDR3 protein. It is TCRdb's table, rather than the study itself, that gives the V and J calls and clone size. Among a few hundred thousand distinct CDR3 sequences listed, 20% to 25% were seen once. Time point indicated: persistent/refractory GD, antithyroid drugs over 5 years with positive TRAb. PBMC RNA was the source of the TCR library. A word on this clonotype: Its antigen is currently unknown. A clone one base away is much larger, so this may be a read error.

The CDR3 spans 13 residues. The germline CDR1 and CDR2 sequences are SGHRS and YFSETQ. Here the sequenced sample was peripheral blood mononuclear cells (PBMCs), taken when the disease was refractory, from a patient treated with antithyroid drugs. This clonotype was obtained from a woman between 35 and 50 years old with Graves disease. The genes are TRBV5-1 and TRBJ1-3; D is ambiguous. CDR3 loop: CASSLGLENTVYF. The CDR3 DNA reads as TGCGCCAGCAGCTTGGGCTTGGAAAACACCGTATATTTT.